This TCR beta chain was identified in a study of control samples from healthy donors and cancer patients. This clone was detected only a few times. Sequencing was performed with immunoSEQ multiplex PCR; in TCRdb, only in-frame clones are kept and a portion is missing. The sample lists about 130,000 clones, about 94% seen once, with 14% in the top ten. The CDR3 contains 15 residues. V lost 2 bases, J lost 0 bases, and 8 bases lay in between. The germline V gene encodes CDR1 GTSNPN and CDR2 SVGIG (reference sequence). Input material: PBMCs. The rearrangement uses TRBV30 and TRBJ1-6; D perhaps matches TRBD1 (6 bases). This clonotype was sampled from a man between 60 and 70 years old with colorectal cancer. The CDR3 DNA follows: TGTGCCTGGAGTCAGGGGAGCTCCTATAATTCACCCCTCCACTTT. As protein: CAWSQGSSYNSPLHF.